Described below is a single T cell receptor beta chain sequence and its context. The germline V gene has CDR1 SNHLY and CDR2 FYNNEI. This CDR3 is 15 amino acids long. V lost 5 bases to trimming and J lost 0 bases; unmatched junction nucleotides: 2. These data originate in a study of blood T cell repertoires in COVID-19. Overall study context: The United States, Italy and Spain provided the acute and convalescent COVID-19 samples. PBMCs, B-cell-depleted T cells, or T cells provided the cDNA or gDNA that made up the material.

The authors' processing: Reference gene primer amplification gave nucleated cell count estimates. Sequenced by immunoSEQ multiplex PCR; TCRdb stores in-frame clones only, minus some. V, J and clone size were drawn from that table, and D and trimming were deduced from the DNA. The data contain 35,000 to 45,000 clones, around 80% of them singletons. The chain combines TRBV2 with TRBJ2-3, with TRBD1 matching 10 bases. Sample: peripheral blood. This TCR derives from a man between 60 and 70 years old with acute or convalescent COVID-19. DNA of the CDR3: TGTGCCAGCAGTCCGGGACAGGGGAGCACAGATACGCAGTATTTT. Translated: CASSPGQGSTDTQYF.